Below, one T cell receptor (beta chain) is given with its context. This clonotype was counted at least ten times. Its specific antigen is unknown. Base qualities are not recorded, but no much larger clone differs from it by a single base. From the cysteine up to the phenylalanine, the CDR3 has a length of 12 residues. The retained sequence is limited to the CDR3, 36 bases, with the frame set at the first base. V gives up 4 bases and J gives up 7 bases, and the segment between their germline ends measures 8 bases. The germline V gene (reference sequence) gives CDR1 as LGHDT and CDR2 as YNNKEL. This entry is derived from a study of regulatory T cells in long-lasting Graves disease (TCRdb year 2021). Regarding the complete study: Patients with newly diagnosed Graves' disease had been on antithyroid drugs for under 3 months. The study was registered as a clinical trial and conducted in China. Persistent Graves' disease patients were compared with newly diagnosed Graves' disease patients by peripheral blood TCR sequencing and RNA sequencing. TCR sequencing covered around 13 persistent and 20 newly diagnosed Graves' disease patients, some 33 samples in total. General findings and caveats noted by the study authors: Sequencing and analysis were restricted to the TCR beta chain. Patients with persistent disease shared more public clonotypes (fewer than 3,000) than newly diagnosed patients did (more than 900). Preferential use of TRBV28, TRBJ1-2 and TRBJ2-5 was observed in persistent disease, whereas TRBV20-1 and TRBJ2-1 were favored in newly diagnosed disease. Compared with newly diagnosed patients, persistent Graves' disease patients had lower TCR Shannon entropy and fewer highly expanded clones, which suggests clonal expansion. The authors noted that the small sample size was a limitation that may lower accuracy. Because the primary lesion, thyroid tissue, could not be accessed, the study looked at peripheral blood alone.

Library construction relied on multiplex PCR. The reads were generated on an Illumina HiSeq 4000. TCR beta libraries were built with iRepertoire HTBI primers and Arm-PCR amplification of CDR3 regions. PCR products were gel purified before sequencing. Per the source publication's procedure: A total of roughly 65 TRBV and approximately 15 TRBJ segments were identified across samples and were used for gene usage analysis of CDR3 amino acid clonotypes. COPE and FqMerger were used to merge the filtered high-quality paired reads into contigs. BLAST was used to align contigs to IMGT TRBV, TRBD and TRBJ reference genes, with CDR3 defined following IMGT. Clonotypes above 0.1% frequency were classified as highly expanded clones. Shannon entropy was used to measure repertoire diversity, and the Gini coefficient was used to measure V-J evenness. A clonotype was considered public if more than one individual shared it. The public reads were quality trimmed at Q25 with fastp and then assembled into clones with MiXCR by TCRdb, keeping productive beta chains. When rows share a CDR3 protein, they turn into one entry using the most common DNA and genes. Here the V and J calls rest on TCRdb's processing, not on the authors' analysis. For this sample there are some 350,000 distinct CDR3 sequences; 15% to 20% appear just once. About 19% of the sample is taken by the ten largest.

The time point label corresponds to: newly diagnosed GD, antithyroid drugs for less than 3 months. For both TCR sequencing and RNA sequencing, RNA was extracted from PBMCs using TRIzol. The diagnosis of Graves' disease was made according to American Thyroid Association guidelines. Patients were recruited from an endocrinology department in Xi'an, China. Each patient gave approximately 9 milliliters of peripheral blood, collected in an EDTA anticoagulant tube. Ficoll Paque Plus density gradient separation was used to isolate PBMCs, and no further T cell sorting was done. An Agilent 2100 Bioanalyzer and agarose gel were used to check RNA quality, and a NanoDrop 2000 was used to measure RNA concentration. This same sample was also part of a study on T cells in Graves' hyperthyroidism and ophthalmopathy. The second publication reports: Stable Graves' hyperthyroidism was defined as no progression to ophthalmopathy during 18 months of follow-up. Hyperthyroidism patients were aged 18 to 65 years and newly diagnosed, with disease duration of less than 2 months. Patients with uncontrolled infections, other autoimmune diseases, pregnancy or lactation were excluded. Clinical symptoms, serum thyroxine and TRAb, thyroid ultrasound, and orbital computed tomography formed the basis for the diagnoses. The TCR CDR3 was subjected to a first round of RT-PCR using the HTBI primer set and the Qiagen OneStep RT-PCR kit. Most expanded thyroid clonotypes (frequency above 0.001) were also detected in blood, a finding suggesting that blood repertoires may reflect thyroid immune responses. In cross-validation, a model built on a 13 V-J signature told ophthalmopathy apart from stable hyperthyroidism with approximately 90% sensitivity and about 81% specificity, and in testing the same model reached 80%/75%. In validation, progression to ophthalmopathy was predicted by the model with roughly 69% sensitivity and roughly 76% specificity, a median of approximately 6.5 months before onset. To identify TCR V-J signatures that set the groups apart, the researchers used a discovery cohort of 100 patients, made up of 40 to 45 with Graves' ophthalmopathy and 57 with stable Graves' hyperthyroidism. Prospective prediction of ophthalmopathy was tested in an independent validation cohort of fewer than 20 hyperthyroidism patients and 17 patients who later progressed to ophthalmopathy. The 75 to 100 discovery patients were divided at random into training and test sets in a 7:3 ratio. In roughly six Graves' hyperthyroidism patients, the study also compared T-cell repertoires from thyroid tissue with T-cell repertoires from blood. Once sampling was done, hyperthyroidism patients were given methimazole at a starting dose of 30 mg daily, whereas ophthalmopathy patients were given high-dose intravenous methylprednisolone. A second multiplex PCR round built the libraries, followed by size selection and purification. Libraries were sequenced paired-end with 100 bp reads on an Illumina HiSeq2000. SOAPnuke was used to process the raw data, with reads discarded if the reads contained adapters or uncalled bases, had a mean Phred below 15, or lacked an exact constant-primer or identifier match. High-quality paired reads were merged with COPE v1.2.5, and unique nucleotide sequences were defined as clonotypes. MiTCR v1.1 was used to align the clonotypes against IMGT TRBV, TRBD and TRBJ reference segments. The analysis included only V-J combinations with a frequency above 0.0001, which together covered roughly 99% of the repertoires. The TCS score was defined as the ratio of F50 (clonal expansion) to E x V (chaos), calculated using BLOSUM62-based TCRdist between CDR3 peptides within each V-J. Welch's t-statistics and random forest reduced roughly 530 V-J features to 10 to 15, which were used in a naive Bayes classifier (R e1071). No statistical method was used to set the sample size in advance, and investigators knew the group allocation. The paper reports TCR Vbeta CDR3 sequencing of some 140 peripheral blood samples: approximately 41 ophthalmopathy, around 80 hyperthyroidism and around 17 progressor patients.

This material consisted of peripheral blood mononuclear cells (PBMCs), taken at new diagnosis, from a patient treated with antithyroid drugs. This clonotype was sampled from a woman under 30 with Graves disease. Donor details come from another sample of the same person, matched by shared clones. This chain joins TRBV3-1 to TRBJ2-1; the D region is possibly TRBD1 or TRBD2, each matching across 6 bases. The CDR3 is CASSRGANEQFF. The sequence in DNA is TGTGCCAGCAGCCGGGGGGCTAATGAGCAGTTCTTC.